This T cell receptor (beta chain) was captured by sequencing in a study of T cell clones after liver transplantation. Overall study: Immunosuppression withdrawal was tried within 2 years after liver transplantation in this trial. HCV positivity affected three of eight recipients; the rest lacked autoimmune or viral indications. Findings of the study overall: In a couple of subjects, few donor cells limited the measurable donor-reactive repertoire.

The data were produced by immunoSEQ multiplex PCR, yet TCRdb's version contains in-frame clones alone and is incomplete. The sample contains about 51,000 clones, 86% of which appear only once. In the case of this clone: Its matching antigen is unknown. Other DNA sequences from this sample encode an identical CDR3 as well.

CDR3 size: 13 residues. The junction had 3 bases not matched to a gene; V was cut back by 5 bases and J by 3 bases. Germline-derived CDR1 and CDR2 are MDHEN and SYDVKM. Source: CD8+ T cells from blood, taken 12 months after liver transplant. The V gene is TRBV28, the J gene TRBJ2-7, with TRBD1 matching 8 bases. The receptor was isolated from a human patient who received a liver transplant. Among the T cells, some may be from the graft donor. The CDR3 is CASSLGQGYEQYF. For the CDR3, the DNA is TGTGCCAGCAGTCTTGGACAGGGCTACGAGCAGTACTTC.